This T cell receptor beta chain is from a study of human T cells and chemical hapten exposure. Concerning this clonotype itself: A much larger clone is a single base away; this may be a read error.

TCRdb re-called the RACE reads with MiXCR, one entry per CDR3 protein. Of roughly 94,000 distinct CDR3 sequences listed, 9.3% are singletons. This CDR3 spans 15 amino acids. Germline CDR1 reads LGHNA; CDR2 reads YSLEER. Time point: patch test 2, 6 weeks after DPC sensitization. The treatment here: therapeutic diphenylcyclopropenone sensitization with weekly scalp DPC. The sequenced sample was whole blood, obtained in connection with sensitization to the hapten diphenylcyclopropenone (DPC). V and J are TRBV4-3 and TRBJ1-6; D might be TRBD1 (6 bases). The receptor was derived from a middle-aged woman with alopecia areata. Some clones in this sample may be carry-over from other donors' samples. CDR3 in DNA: TGCGCCAGCAGCCAAGAGGGGGCCTATATTTCACCCCTCCACTTT. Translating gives CASSQEGAYISPLHF.